The rows below give T cell receptor beta chains drawn from one sample of a study of tumor and adjacent non-tumor tissue in lung cancer. TCRdb re-derived calls from the multiplex PCR reads in MiXCR, one entry per CDR3 protein. The sample shows 65,000 to 90,000 distinct CDR3 sequences, around 75% of them seen only once. Sequenced input: lung tumor tissue. These receptors were taken from a woman between 45 and 60 years old with non-small cell lung cancer. Both conserved end residues are part of each CDR3. Fields, in order: D gene, clone size, V gene, J gene, CDR3 protein, CDR3 DNA. D genes are given only for firm matches. Not every row has a clone size; where given, it reads once, few, many or a size class.

D: NA
size: NA
V: TRBV20-1
J: TRBJ2-1
CDR3: CSARSPAHNEQFF
DNA: TGCAGTGCTAGATCGCCCGCACACAATGAGCAGTTCTTC

D: NA
size: few
V: TRBV4-2
J: TRBJ2-5
CDR3: CASSRVFGREETQYF
DNA: TGTGCCAGCAGCCGAGTCTTCGGTAGGGAAGAGACCCAATACTTC

D: TRBD2
size: NA
V: TRBV6-6
J: TRBJ2-1
CDR3: CASSYLVAGSLGDGQFF
DNA: TGTGCGAGCAGTTACTTGGTAGCGGGGTCCTTGGGGGATGGGCAGTTCTTC

D: NA
size: NA
V: TRBV4-2
J: TRBJ2-3
CDR3: CARSQDVIISRRADEDTQYF
DNA: TGTGCCAGAAGCCAAGATGTGATCATTAGCAGGAGGGCCGACGAAGATACGCAGTATTTT

D: NA
size: NA
V: TRBV29-1
J: TRBJ2-7
CDR3: CSACSASSYEQYF
DNA: TGTAGCGCCTGCTCGGCCAGCTCCTACGAGCAGTACTTC

D: NA
size: NA
V: TRBV28
J: TRBJ1-5
CDR3: CASRFHGTDRNQPEHF
DNA: TGTGCCAGCAGATTTCATGGGACGGACAGAAATCAGCCCGAGCATTTT

D: NA
size: NA
V: TRBV12-3/TRBV12-4
J: TRBJ2-1
CDR3: CASSLRGDNEQLF
DNA: TGTGCCAGCAGTTTACGTGGGGATAATGAGCAGCTTTTC

D: TRBD1
size: NA
V: TRBV20-1
J: TRBJ2-7
CDR3: CSARPGTGRWERYF
DNA: TGCAGTGCTAGACCTGGGACAGGTAGATGGGAGCGGTACTTC

D: NA
size: NA
V: TRBV11-1
J: TRBJ1-1
CDR3: CASTSEDWLNTGAFF
DNA: TGTGCTAGCACCTCCGAGGACTGGTTGAACACTGGAGCTTTCTTT

D: NA
size: NA
V: TRBV20-1
J: TRBJ2-1
CDR3: CSARGGKDRFNEQFF
DNA: TGCAGTGCTAGAGGGGGTAAGGACCGGTTCAATGAGCAGTTCTTC

D: NA
size: medium-sized
V: TRBV6-2/TRBV6-3
J: TRBJ1-5
CDR3: CATISGATNQPQHF
DNA: TGTGCCACCATTTCAGGGGCCACAAATCAGCCCCAGCATTTT

D: TRBD1
size: NA
V: TRBV12-3/TRBV12-4
J: TRBJ1-1
CDR3: CASIQGGQGNPEAFF
DNA: TGTGCCAGTATCCAAGGGGGACAGGGTAACCCTGAAGCTTTCTTT

D: NA
size: NA
V: TRBV4-1
J: TRBJ2-7
CDR3: CASSQDYGRLYPYEQYF
DNA: TGCGCCAGCAGCCAAGATTATGGCAGGCTGTACCCCTACGAGCAGTACTTC

D: NA
size: NA
V: TRBV20-1
J: TRBJ2-7
CDR3: CSAREQACYEQYF
DNA: TGCAGTGCTAGAGAACAGGCTTGCTACGAACAGTACTTC

D: NA
size: NA
V: TRBV20-1
J: TRBJ2-3
CDR3: CSASPGLGDTQYF
DNA: TGCAGTGCATCCCCGGGACTGGGAGATACGCAGTATTTT

D: NA
size: NA
V: TRBV6-5
J: TRBJ2-2
CDR3: CASSYGGSSDTGEQFF
DNA: TGTGCCAGCAGTTACGGGGGATCATCGGACACCGGGGAGCAGTTTTTT

D: NA
size: NA
V: TRBV6-2/TRBV6-3
J: TRBJ1-5
CDR3: CAISYVGQNQPQHF
DNA: TGTGCCATCAGTTACGTGGGACAAAATCAGCCCCAGCACTTT

D: NA
size: NA
V: TRBV10-3
J: TRBJ1-2
CDR3: CAISGGQGYGYTF
DNA: TGTGCCATAAGTGGGGGGCAAGGCTATGGCTACACCTTC

D: NA
size: NA
V: TRBV4-1
J: TRBJ2-1
CDR3: CASNHPWDLLRVHEQFF
DNA: TGCGCCAGCAACCACCCCTGGGACTTATTGCGTGTGCATGAGCAGTTCTTC

D: NA
size: large
V: TRBV10-3
J: TRBJ2-1
CDR3: CAIQAKGEQFF
DNA: TGTGCCATCCAGGCGAAGGGTGAGCAGTTCTTC

D: NA
size: once
V: TRBV7-8
J: TRBJ2-6
CDR3: CVSSPKTGFSGANVLTF
DNA: TGTGTCAGCAGCCCCAAAACAGGGTTCTCTGGGGCCAACGTCCTGACTTTC

D: NA
size: NA
V: TRBV20-1
J: TRBJ2-7
CDR3: CRAKVTSYERYF
DNA: TGCAGAGCTAAAGTAACTAGCTACGAGCGGTACTTC

D: TRBD1
size: NA
V: TRBV4-2
J: TRBJ1-1
CDR3: CDSSLNPGQGVPFF
DNA: TGTGATAGCAGCCTCAACCCGGGACAGGGAGTGCCTTTCTTT

D: NA
size: NA
V: TRBV6-5
J: TRBJ1-1
CDR3: CASSTHEMNIEAFF
DNA: TGTGCCAGCAGCACACACGAAATGAACATTGAAGCCTTCTTT

D: TRBD2
size: many
V: TRBV20-1
J: TRBJ2-1
CDR3: CSLGAGTSGSNEQFF
DNA: TGCAGCCTTGGGGCCGGGACTAGCGGAAGTAATGAGCAGTTCTTC

D: TRBD2
size: NA
V: TRBV28
J: TRBJ2-1
CDR3: CASSLGGGRINEQFF
DNA: TGTGCCAGCAGTTTGGGGGGGGGGAGGATCAATGAGCAGTTCTTC

D: NA
size: NA
V: TRBV12-3/TRBV12-4
J: TRBJ1-3
CDR3: CSSSRLGNTIYF
DNA: TGTTCCAGTAGCCGTCTGGGGAACACCATATATTTT

D: NA
size: NA
V: TRBV20-1
J: TRBJ2-1
CDR3: CSARDRGWYGESNEQFF
DNA: TGCAGTGCTAGAGATAGGGGGTGGTACGGGGAAAGCAATGAGCAGTTCTTC

D: NA
size: NA
V: TRBV11-2
J: TRBJ2-5
CDR3: CASSCDRGQTQYF
DNA: TGTGCCAGCAGCTGTGACAGAGGGCAGACCCAGTACTTC

D: NA
size: NA
V: TRBV5-4
J: TRBJ2-7
CDR3: CASSPRDGGRTYEQYF
DNA: TGTGCCAGCAGCCCGCGAGACGGGGGTAGGACCTACGAGCAGTACTTC

D: NA
size: NA
V: TRBV11-2
J: TRBJ2-2
CDR3: CVSSLVPGPRELFF
DNA: TGTGTCAGCAGCCTAGTGCCCGGTCCCCGAGAGCTGTTTTTT

D: NA
size: NA
V: TRBV4-2
J: TRBJ2-2
CDR3: CVSSQDGTGDLFF
DNA: TGTGTCAGCAGTCAAGATGGCACCGGGGACCTGTTTTTT

D: NA
size: few
V: TRBV6-2/TRBV6-3
J: TRBJ2-4
CDR3: CASRKGGKNIQYF
DNA: TGTGCCAGCAGGAAGGGAGGTAAAAACATTCAGTACTTC

D: TRBD1
size: NA
V: TRBV6-5
J: TRBJ1-6
CDR3: CTSRGTGDSPLHF
DNA: TGTACCAGTAGAGGGACAGGGGATTCACCCCTCCACTTT

D: TRBD2
size: few
V: TRBV12-3/TRBV12-4
J: TRBJ2-3
CDR3: CARSFPTISGRLGDTQYF
DNA: TGTGCCAGAAGTTTCCCCACCATTAGCGGGAGGCTGGGAGATACGCAGTATTTT

D: TRBD1
size: NA
V: TRBV20-1
J: TRBJ2-7
CDR3: CNAEPGTGGYGQYF
DNA: TGCAATGCTGAGCCCGGGACAGGGGGCTACGGGCAGTACTTC

D: NA
size: NA
V: TRBV20-1
J: TRBJ2-3
CDR3: CSASSVTTDTQYF
DNA: TGCAGTGCTAGCTCCGTAACCACAGATACGCAGTACTTT

D: TRBD2
size: few
V: TRBV12-3/TRBV12-4
J: TRBJ2-5
CDR3: CASSPAALGVAGVAETQYF
DNA: TGTGCCAGCAGTCCGGCCGCTCTCGGAGTAGCGGGGGTCGCAGAGACCCAGTACTTC

D: TRBD1
size: many
V: TRBV6-2/TRBV6-3
J: TRBJ1-2
CDR3: CASSYIADRGHYGYTF
DNA: TGTGCCAGCAGTTACATTGCGGACAGGGGGCACTATGGCTACACCTTC

D: NA
size: NA
V: TRBV6-2/TRBV6-3
J: TRBJ1-5
CDR3: CASSDTWLGNQSQHF
DNA: TGTGCCAGCAGTGACACCTGGCTAGGCAATCAGTCCCAGCATTTT

D: TRBD2
size: NA
V: TRBV6-1
J: TRBJ2-3
CDR3: CASSDRGSGSSANTQYF
DNA: TGTGCCAGCAGTGACCGTGGTAGCGGGAGTTCTGCAAATACGCAATATTTT

D: NA
size: many
V: TRBV7-2
J: TRBJ2-5
CDR3: CASSLWFGPQETQYF
DNA: TGTGCCAGCAGCTTATGGTTTGGGCCTCAAGAGACCCAGTACTTC

D: NA
size: NA
V: TRBV1
J: TRBJ2-7
CDR3: CISSQDRRYEQYF
DNA: TGCATCAGCAGCCAAGATCGCCGCTATGAGCAGTACTTC

D: TRBD2
size: NA
V: TRBV20-1
J: TRBJ2-5
CDR3: CSARAGTSPETQCF
DNA: TGCAGTGCTAGAGCAGGGACTAGCCCCGAGACCCAGTGCTTC

D: TRBD1
size: NA
V: TRBV4-1
J: TRBJ2-7
CDR3: CASRHATPTGTSEQYF
DNA: TGCGCCAGCAGACACGCTACGCCGACAGGGACGAGCGAGCAGTACTTC

D: NA
size: NA
V: TRBV29-1
J: TRBJ2-3
CDR3: CSVGNISADMQYF
DNA: TGCAGCGTTGGGAATATTAGCGCAGATATGCAGTATTTT

D: TRBD1
size: NA
V: TRBV7-6
J: TRBJ2-1
CDR3: CSSSLAAGGHEQFF
DNA: TGTTCCAGCAGCTTAGCAGCAGGGGGCCATGAGCAGTTCTTC

D: NA
size: NA
V: TRBV6-1
J: TRBJ2-1
CDR3: CASKNLTGFFEDEQFF
DNA: TGTGCCAGCAAGAACCTAACAGGGTTCTTTGAGGATGAGCAGTTCTTC

D: NA
size: NA
V: TRBV11-2
J: TRBJ1-2
CDR3: CASSLDMGDGHTF
DNA: TGTGCTAGCAGTTTAGATATGGGGGATGGCCACACCTTC

D: NA
size: once
V: TRBV6-1
J: TRBJ1-4
CDR3: CSNSEVEKLFF
DNA: TGTTCCAACAGTGAAGTAGAAAAACTGTTTTTT

D: NA
size: NA
V: TRBV7-9
J: TRBJ2-1
CDR3: CASSRTTNNEQFF
DNA: TGTGCCAGCAGCAGAACAACCAACAATGAGCAGTTCTTC

D: NA
size: NA
V: TRBV6-2/TRBV6-3
J: TRBJ1-5
CDR3: CASSLQLNNNQPQHF
DNA: TGTGCCAGTAGCCTGCAATTAAATAACAATCAGCCCCAGCATTTT